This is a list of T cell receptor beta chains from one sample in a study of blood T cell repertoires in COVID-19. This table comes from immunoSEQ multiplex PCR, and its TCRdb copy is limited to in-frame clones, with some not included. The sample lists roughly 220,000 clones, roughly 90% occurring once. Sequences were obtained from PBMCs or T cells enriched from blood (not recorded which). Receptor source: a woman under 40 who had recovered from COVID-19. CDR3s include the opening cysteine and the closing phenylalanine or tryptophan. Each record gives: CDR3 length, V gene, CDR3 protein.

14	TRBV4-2	CASSQPDRDYGYTF
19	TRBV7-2	CASSIFIPRRGRGNSPLHF
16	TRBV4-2	CASSQGGGLSTDTQYF
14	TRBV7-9	CASSRLFGGAELFF
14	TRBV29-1	CSVSSTGGFSGYTF
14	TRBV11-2	CASSLAGVNTEAFF
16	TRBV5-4	CASSSPRDRGAYEQYF
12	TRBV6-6	CASSPGQAPNTF
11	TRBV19	CAVRQGHEQFF
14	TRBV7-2	CASSSRDTTDTQYF
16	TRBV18	CASSSGQGRTYNEQFF
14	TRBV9	CASSVEIQGEKLFF
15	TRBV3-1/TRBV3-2	CASSQGSQSNEKLFF
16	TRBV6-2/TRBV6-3	CASSPGTGATYNEQFF
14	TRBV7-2	CASSSGQGAYEQYF
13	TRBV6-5	CASSPLGYNEQFF
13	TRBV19	CASQDRGPFGYTF
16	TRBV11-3	CASSLVHRTELNEQFF
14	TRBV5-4	CASSLAARGNTIYF
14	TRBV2	CASSWTGVQETQYF
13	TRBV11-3	CASSSGLNTEAFF
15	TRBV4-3	CASSQDQGLEETQYF
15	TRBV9	CASSADRDTNNEQFF
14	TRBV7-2	CASSFPGTANGYTF
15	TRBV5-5	CASSWDTRYDYGYTF
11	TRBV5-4	CASSLRDEQFF